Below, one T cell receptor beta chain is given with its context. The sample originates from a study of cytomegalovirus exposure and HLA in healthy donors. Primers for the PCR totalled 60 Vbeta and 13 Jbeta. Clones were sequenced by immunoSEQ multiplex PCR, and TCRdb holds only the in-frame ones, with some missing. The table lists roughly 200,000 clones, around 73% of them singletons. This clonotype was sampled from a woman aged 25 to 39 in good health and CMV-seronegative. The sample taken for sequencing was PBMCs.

CDR3 nucleotides: TGTGCCAGCAGTTTCCCGCGTGAGCAGGGGGGTCAGCCCCAGCATTTT. Its translation: CASSFPREQGGQPQHF. The V call is TRBV6-6, the J call TRBJ1-5, with 7 bases matching TRBD1. CDR1 is MNHNY and CDR2 is SVGAGI in the germline V gene (reference sequence). This CDR3 is built from 16 residues. V shed 4 bases and J 6 bases; nucleotides not matched to a gene: 12.